The clone carrying this T cell receptor (beta chain) came up a few times. The target antigen is unknown. The V gene end was trimmed by 7 bases and the J gene end by 3 bases; junction bases not matched to a gene: 4. CDR1 is SQVTM and CDR2 is ANQGSEA in the germline V gene. The CDR3 runs 12 residues. The data were obtained in a study of T-cell memory formation after mild COVID-19. Study summary: Largely, the TCR clusters proved donor specific.

MiXCR was run by TCRdb on the 5' RACE reads, yielding one entry per CDR3 protein. Of about 430,000 distinct CDR3 sequences listed, around 17% were seen once; the top ten hold 20% to 25%. The study's findings and limits: The authors did not confirm SARS-CoV-2 specificity of second-wave clones peaking day 37. Day 15 to 85 contractors were CD4/CD8 balanced; later expanders leaned CD4+.

This sequence was found in a man between 18 and 35 years old who had mild COVID-19 (a few samples of this study predate the infection). Cell type and time point are not known. The chain links TRBV29-1 to TRBJ1-2; 8 positions match TRBD1. The sequenced sample was PBMCs or a T cell subset sorted from them (not recorded which). This CDR3 reads CSAKGQDYGYTF. As DNA, the CDR3 is TGCAGCGCTAAGGGACAGGACTATGGCTACACCTTC. Full variable domain (rest looked up from reference TRBV29-1 and TRBJ1-2): SAVISQKPSRDICQRGTSLTIQCQVDSQVTMMFWYRQQPGQSLTLIATANQGSEATYESGFVIDKFPISRPNLTFSTLTVSNMSPEDSSIYLCSAKGQDYGYTFGSGTRLTVV.